This T cell receptor beta chain originates from a study of spatial heterogeneity in lung cancer. The CDR3 runs to 15 residues. V lost 2 bases to trimming and J lost 0 bases, with 7 bases between them. TCRdb re-called the 5' RACE reads with MiXCR, one entry per CDR3 protein. The sample has 6,900 or so distinct CDR3 sequences; around 13% are singletons. As to time point: sample taken at primary tumor resection. The cohort: some 73 early-stage, untreated non-small cell lung cancer patients. About this clonotype itself: Antigen: not known.

Study observations and caveats: Within tumors, counts of expanded alpha and beta TCRs tracked tumor mutation counts.

This receptor was identified in a male donor with early-stage non-small cell lung cancer. The chain combines TRBV12-3 or TRBV12-4 with TRBJ1-4; D is unclear. Here the sequenced sample was lung tumor tissue, taken at surgery. CDR3 in DNA: TGTGCCAGCAGTTTAAGCCGACCAACTAATGAAAAACTGTTTTTT. It is translated as CASSLSRPTNEKLFF.